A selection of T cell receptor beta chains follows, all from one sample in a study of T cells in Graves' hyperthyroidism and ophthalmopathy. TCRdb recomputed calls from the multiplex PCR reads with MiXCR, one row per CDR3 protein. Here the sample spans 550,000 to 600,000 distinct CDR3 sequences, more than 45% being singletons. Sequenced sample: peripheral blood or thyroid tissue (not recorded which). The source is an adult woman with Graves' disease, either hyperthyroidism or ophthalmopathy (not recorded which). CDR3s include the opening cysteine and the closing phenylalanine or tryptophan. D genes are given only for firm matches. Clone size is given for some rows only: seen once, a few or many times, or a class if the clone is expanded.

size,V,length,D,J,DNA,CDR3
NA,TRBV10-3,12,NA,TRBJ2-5,TGTGCCATCAGTTCAGGGGTGGAGACCCAGTACTTC,CAISSGVETQYF
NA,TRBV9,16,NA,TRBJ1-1,TGTGCCAGCAGTTTGAGAGACCGGGATCACCGTTCTGAAGCTTTCTTT,CASSLRDRDHRSEAFF
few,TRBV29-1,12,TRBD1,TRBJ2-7,TGCAGCGTTGCACAGGGGGCTTCCGAGCAGTACTTC,CSVAQGASEQYF
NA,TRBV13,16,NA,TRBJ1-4,TGTGCCAGCAGCTTACTAGCGGGGGCTACTAATGAAAAACTGTTTTTT,CASSLLAGATNEKLFF
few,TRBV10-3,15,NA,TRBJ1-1,TGTGCCATCAGTTTTGGACAGACTTTGAACACTGAAGCTTTCTTT,CAISFGQTLNTEAFF
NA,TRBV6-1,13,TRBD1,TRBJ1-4,TGTGCCAGCAGTGACAGGGGGGGTGACAAACTGTTTTTT,CASSDRGGDKLFF
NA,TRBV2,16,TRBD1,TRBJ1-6,TGTGCCTGCAGTGCAAGTACCGGGACAGGGAGCTCACCCCTCCACTTT,CACSASTGTGSSPLHF
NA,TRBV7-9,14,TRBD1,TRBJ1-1,TGTGCCAGCAGCTTAGGGTGGCAGGGGGGTGAAGCTTTCTTT,CASSLGWQGGEAFF
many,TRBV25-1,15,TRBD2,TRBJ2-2,TGTGCCAGCAGTAAAATAGCGGGAGCCCCCGGGGAGCTGTTTTTT,CASSKIAGAPGELFF
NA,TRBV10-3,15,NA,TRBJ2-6,TGTGCCATCAGCGTACAGGACTCTGGGGCCAACGTCCTGACTTTC,CAISVQDSGANVLTF
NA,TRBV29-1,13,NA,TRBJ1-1,TGCAGCGTGTTAGGGCAGCTGAACACTGAAGCTTTCTTT,CSVLGQLNTEAFF
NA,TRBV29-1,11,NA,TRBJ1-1,TGCAGCTCAAACCTTGGCACTGAAGCTTTCTTT,CSSNLGTEAFF
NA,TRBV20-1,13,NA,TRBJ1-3,TGCAGTGCTCTCAGACGGGCTGGCAACACCATATATTTT,CSALRRAGNTIYF